The rows below give T cell receptor beta chains drawn from one sample of a study of blood T cells in healthy people across ages. TCRdb independently ran MiXCR on the 5' RACE reads; one entry per CDR3 protein. The repertoire consists of fewer than 650,000 distinct CDR3 sequences, with about 28% occurring once and the leading ten covering about 3.9%. The data were also submitted as part of a second study, on T cells of mothers and their children.

The specimen sequenced was blood. Receptors were obtained from a boy aged 2 to 10 in good health. CDR3s include the opening cysteine and the closing phenylalanine or tryptophan. A D gene is named only where the DNA matches it firmly. Not every row has a clone size; where given, it reads once, few, many or a size class.

j_call	clone_size	d_call	v_call	cdr3_aa	cdr3_nt
TRBJ2-7	NA	TRBD1	TRBV9	CASSGGTGASEQYF	TGTGCCAGCAGCGGAGGGACAGGGGCTAGCGAGCAGTACTTC
TRBJ2-1	NA	TRBD1	TRBV5-1	CASSYPALGTGVYNEQFF	TGCGCCAGCAGCTATCCTGCACTCGGGACAGGGGTTTACAATGAGCAGTTCTTC
TRBJ1-2	few	NA	TRBV29-1	CSVEDSGYGYTF	TGCAGCGTTGAAGATAGCGGATATGGCTACACCTTC
TRBJ2-7	NA	TRBD1	TRBV27	CASSLTGVAYEQYF	TGTGCCAGCAGTCTGACAGGGGTGGCCTACGAGCAGTACTTC
TRBJ2-3	few	NA	TRBV19	CATSKGGTDTQYF	TGTGCCACCTCAAAGGGGGGCACAGATACGCAGTATTTT
TRBJ2-1	NA	NA	TRBV12-3/TRBV12-4	CASSRLRGYNEQFF	TGTGCCAGCAGTCGCCTACGGGGCTACAATGAGCAGTTCTTC
TRBJ2-5	few	NA	TRBV10-3	CATATGQGQETQYF	TGTGCCACCGCTACCGGGCAGGGCCAAGAGACCCAGTACTTC
TRBJ2-2	NA	NA	TRBV7-7	CASSPSPRGHTGELFF	TGTGCTAGCAGCCCTAGCCCGCGGGGTCACACCGGGGAGCTGTTTTTT
TRBJ2-1	NA	NA	TRBV29-1	CSVAREHSYNEQFF	TGCAGCGTTGCGAGGGAACACTCCTACAATGAGCAGTTCTTC
TRBJ2-5	NA	NA	TRBV5-1	CASRTSSDEETQYF	TGCGCCAGCAGGACTAGTTCGGATGAAGAGACCCAGTACTTC
TRBJ2-1	NA	NA	TRBV5-5	CASSVGSKNEQFF	TGTGCCAGCAGCGTCGGGTCGAAAAATGAGCAGTTCTTC
TRBJ1-5	NA	NA	TRBV19	CASSIEPQPQHF	TGTGCCAGTAGTATAGAACCTCAGCCCCAGCATTTT
TRBJ2-5	few	TRBD1	TRBV6-5	CASRDRGQTQYF	TGTGCCAGCAGGGACAGGGGACAGACCCAGTACTTC
TRBJ1-2	NA	NA	TRBV29-1	CSVDSYGYTF	TGCAGCGTTGACAGCTATGGCTACACCTTC
TRBJ2-1	few	NA	TRBV4-2	CASSQVSSGYNEQFF	TGTGCCAGCAGCCAAGTCTCGAGCGGCTACAATGAGCAGTTCTTC
TRBJ2-3	NA	NA	TRBV11-2	CASSTPRAHLTDTQYF	TGTGCCAGCAGCACCCCCCGAGCCCACCTTACAGATACGCAGTATTTT
TRBJ2-5	NA	NA	TRBV7-3	CASSPRRQETQYF	TGTGCCAGCAGCCCTAGACGCCAAGAGACCCAGTACTTC
TRBJ1-2	NA	NA	TRBV3-1	CASSQVPYGYTF	TGTGCCAGCAGCCAAGTGCCCTATGGCTACACCTTC
TRBJ2-6	few	NA	TRBV5-1	CASSLGGGARLTGANVLTF	TGCGCCAGCAGCTTGGGGGGGGGCGCCAGGTTAACTGGGGCCAACGTCCTGACTTTC
TRBJ2-7	NA	NA	TRBV29-1	CSVGQGSDYEQYF	NA
TRBJ1-3	NA	NA	TRBV13	CASSLVGYSGNTIYF	TGTGCCAGCAGCTTAGTAGGTTACTCTGGAAACACCATATATTTT
TRBJ1-2	NA	NA	TRBV5-5	CASSLAPGTGSGYTF	TGTGCCAGCAGCTTGGCTCCGGGAACCGGGTCTGGCTACACCTTC
TRBJ2-5	NA	TRBD2	TRBV20-1	CSARDRPGRGGQETQYF	TGCAGTGCTAGAGATCGTCCGGGGAGGGGAGGCCAAGAGACCCAGTACTTC
TRBJ2-1	NA	NA	TRBV7-2	CASSSAELNEQFF	TGTGCCAGCAGCTCAGCGGAGCTCAATGAGCAGTTCTTC
TRBJ2-3	NA	TRBD2	TRBV4-1	CASSQDEWSGGIDTQYF	TGCGCCAGCAGCCAAGACGAATGGAGCGGGGGGATTGACACGCAGTATTTT
TRBJ1-4	NA	NA	TRBV2	CASSGDIQEKLFF	TGTGCCAGCAGTGGGGACATACAAGAAAAACTGTTTTTT
TRBJ2-3	NA	NA	TRBV5-1	CASSLVSGHPADTQYF	TGCGCCAGCAGCTTGGTTAGCGGACACCCCGCAGATACGCAGTATTTT
TRBJ1-2	NA	TRBD1	TRBV6-5	CASRTPGQSYGYTF	TGTGCCAGCAGAACCCCGGGACAGTCCTATGGCTACACCTTC
TRBJ2-1	NA	NA	TRBV28	CASKVPGTTGEQFF	TGTGCCAGCAAGGTGCCGGGGACCACTGGAGAGCAGTTCTTC
TRBJ2-1	few	TRBD2	TRBV20-1	CSAPGTKGVDEQFF	TGCAGTGCACCCGGGACTAAAGGCGTGGATGAGCAGTTCTTC
TRBJ2-1	NA	NA	TRBV2	CASSEAGLGSGNEQFF	TGTGCCAGCAGTGAAGCGGGGCTAGGATCTGGCAATGAGCAGTTCTTC
TRBJ2-3	few	TRBD1	TRBV6-5	CASSYGTGYTDTQYF	TGTGCCAGCAGTTACGGGACAGGGTACACAGATACGCAGTATTTT
TRBJ2-7	many	NA	TRBV19	CASSILGQSYEQYF	TGTGCCAGTAGTATCCTCGGACAGTCCTACGAGCAGTACTTC
TRBJ2-1	few	NA	TRBV7-7	CASSLVGGPFDEQFF	TGTGCTAGCAGCTTGGTGGGGGGACCCTTCGATGAGCAGTTCTTC
TRBJ2-5	once	TRBD2	TRBV12-3/TRBV12-4	CASSPGLPFQETQYF	TGTGCCAGCAGCCCGGGACTACCTTTTCAGGAGACCCAGTACTTC
TRBJ2-1	NA	TRBD2	TRBV9	CASSLGTSGRINEQFF	TGTGCCAGCAGCTTAGGGACTAGCGGGAGGATCAATGAGCAGTTCTTC
TRBJ2-3	few	TRBD2	TRBV27	CASSLVGAGGPTDTQYF	TGTGCCAGCAGTTTAGTAGGGGCGGGAGGGCCGACAGATACGCAGTATTTT
TRBJ1-4	NA	NA	TRBV12-3/TRBV12-4	CASSLDSPEKLFF	TGTGCCAGCAGTTTAGACAGTCCCGAAAAACTGTTTTTT
TRBJ2-5	NA	NA	TRBV20-1	CSAIGGGRETQYF	TGCAGTGCTATAGGGGGGGGGCGAGAGACCCAGTACTTC
TRBJ2-1	NA	TRBD2	TRBV27	CASSLSSGGWEQFF	TGTGCCAGCAGTTTATCTAGCGGGGGGTGGGAGCAGTTCTTC
TRBJ1-1	few	TRBD1	TRBV3-1	CASSQTEGGGSAFF	TGTGCCAGCAGCCAGACGGAAGGAGGGGGCTCGGCTTTCTTT
TRBJ2-7	few	NA	TRBV24-1	CATSDSLGEAGHEQYF	TGTGCCACCAGTGACTCCCTAGGGGAAGCTGGGCACGAGCAGTACTTC
TRBJ2-5	NA	NA	TRBV3-1	CASSQRAYPPGATGTQYF	TGTGCCAGCAGCCAACGGGCTTATCCTCCAGGGGCCACGGGGACCCAGTACTTC
TRBJ1-2	few	TRBD1	TRBV4-1	CASSQLTGAGYTF	TGCGCCAGCAGCCAACTAACAGGGGCCGGCTACACCTTC
TRBJ1-3	NA	NA	TRBV10-2	CASSEWQGLGNTIYF	TGCGCCAGCAGTGAGTGGCAAGGGCTTGGAAACACCATATATTTT
TRBJ2-5	NA	TRBD2	TRBV7-2	CASSLLASGATQYF	TGTGCCAGCAGCTTACTCGCTAGCGGGGCCACCCAGTACTTC
TRBJ1-3	NA	NA	TRBV30	CAWSVQGFSGNTIYF	TGTGCCTGGAGTGTACAGGGATTCTCTGGAAACACCATATATTTT
TRBJ2-2	few	NA	TRBV25-1	CASSDDHLGDTGELFF	TGTGCCAGCAGTGATGACCACCTCGGAGACACCGGGGAGCTGTTTTTT
TRBJ2-1	NA	TRBD2	TRBV29-1	CSALGTSADNEQFF	TGCAGCGCCTTGGGGACTAGCGCAGACAATGAGCAGTTCTTC
TRBJ2-4	NA	NA	TRBV6-1	CASSAGSGVAKNIQYF	TGTGCCAGCAGTGCGGGATCAGGGGTGGCCAAAAACATTCAGTACTTC
TRBJ2-1	NA	TRBD2	TRBV7-9	CASSRGGGGDHEQFF	TGTGCCAGCAGCCGAGGTGGCGGGGGAGACCATGAGCAGTTCTTC
TRBJ2-5	NA	TRBD2	TRBV29-1	CSVRTSGRSGETQYF	TGCAGCGTCAGGACTAGCGGGAGGAGTGGAGAGACCCAGTACTTC
TRBJ2-4	NA	NA	TRBV1	CTSSQELGTVSILKLAKNIQYF	TGCACCAGCAGCCAAGAACTAGGAACGGTCTCCATCTTAAAGCTAGCCAAAAACATTCAGTACTTC
TRBJ2-3	NA	TRBD2	TRBV6-1	CASRGGDGTSTDTQYF	TGTGCCAGCAGGGGGGGGGACGGTACTAGCACAGATACGCAGTATTTT
TRBJ2-1	once	NA	TRBV29-1	CSVILSRSYNEQFF	TGCAGCGTAATACTTTCACGCTCCTACAATGAGCAGTTCTTC